This T cell receptor beta chain was found in a study of cytomegalovirus exposure and HLA in healthy donors. Whole-study findings and limits: Using the classifier, cytomegalovirus status was reportedly diagnosed with high specificity and sensitivity. It was confirmed in vitro that a few of the CMV-associated chains were specific for CMV antigens. Subsequent analysis found a tendency for first-cohort TCR clusters to co-occur within the 120 or so validation repertoires.

As to this clone: Its matching antigen is unknown.

The CDR3 contains 13 residues. The germline gives CDR1 SGHTA, CDR2 FQGNSA. The ends were cut back, 5 bases at V and 10 bases at J, with 17 bases in the middle. The protocol was immunoSEQ multiplex PCR, while the TCRdb copy is restricted to in-frame clones and leaves out a portion. The top ten hold under 3% of the sample, which has around 170,000 clones, 88% seen once. What was sequenced was PBMCs. The chain recombines TRBV7-2 with TRBJ1-1; maybe TRBD1 (5 bases). The receptor was derived from a man younger than 30 in good health and CMV-seronegative. CDR3 residues: CASSPGPPGLAFF. DNA of the CDR3: TGTGCCAGCAGCCCAGGGCCTCCAGGCTTAGCTTTCTTT.